Sequencing of this T cell receptor beta chain was carried out in a study of cytomegalovirus exposure and HLA in healthy donors. The CDR3 has 13 residues. CDR1 is SGHTA and CDR2 is FQGTGA in the germline V gene. Trimming took 4 bases from V and 2 from J, leaving 7 bases between them. PCR used 60 Vbeta primers and 13 Jbeta primers. Clones were sequenced by immunoSEQ multiplex PCR, and TCRdb holds only the in-frame ones, with some missing. The sample lists about 160,000 clones; roughly 76% were seen once. The study, taken as a whole, reports: A few chains tied to CMV proved CMV antigen-specific in vitro.

For this clone: What it binds is not known.

The chain couples TRBV7-3 to TRBJ2-3, with unresolved D. The sample consisted of PBMCs. The receptor's source is a woman aged 45-59 years in good health and CMV-seronegative. The CDR3 DNA reads as TGTGCCAGCAGCTCATCAGTCACAGATACGCAGTATTTT. Amino acids: CASSSSVTDTQYF.